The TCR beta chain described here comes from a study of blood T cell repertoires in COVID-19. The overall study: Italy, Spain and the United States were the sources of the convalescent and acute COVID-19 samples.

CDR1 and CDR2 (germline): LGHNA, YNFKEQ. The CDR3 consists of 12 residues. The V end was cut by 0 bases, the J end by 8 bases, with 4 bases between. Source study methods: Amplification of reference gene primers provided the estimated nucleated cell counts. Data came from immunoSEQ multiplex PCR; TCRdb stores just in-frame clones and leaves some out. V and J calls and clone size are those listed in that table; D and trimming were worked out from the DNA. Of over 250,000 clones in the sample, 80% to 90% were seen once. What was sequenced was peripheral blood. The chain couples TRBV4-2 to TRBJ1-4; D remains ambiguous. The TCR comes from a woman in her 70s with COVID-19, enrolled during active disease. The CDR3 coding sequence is TGTGCCAGCAGCCAAGATGGCGAAAAACTGTTTTTT. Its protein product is CASSQDGEKLFF.